This T cell receptor beta chain emerged from a study of T cells in Graves' hyperthyroidism and ophthalmopathy. The wider study: Peripheral blood was taken when the disease was first diagnosed, before any treatment began.

Germline V CDR1 and CDR2: SGHDN, FVKESK. There are 13 residues in the CDR3. Trimming took 0 bases from V and 0 from J, leaving 2 bases between them. Hyperthyroidism was newly diagnosed in patients aged 18 to 65 (duration under 2 months). The source material, RNA transcripts, was used to amplify TCR beta CDR3 regions. First-round RT-PCR targeting the TCR CDR3 was performed with the HTBI primer set. TCRdb passed the multiplex PCR reads through MiXCR, listing each CDR3 protein once. The sample has over 200,000 distinct CDR3 sequences; roughly 17% are singletons. Material for sequencing was blood. The chain recombines TRBV14 with TRBJ1-1; no clear D. This sequence was found in a man in his fifties with Graves' hyperthyroidism. For the CDR3, the DNA is TGTGCCAGCAGCCAAGATTTGAACACTGAAGCTTTCTTT. This translates into CASSQDLNTEAFF.